This T cell receptor beta chain was obtained from a study of cytomegalovirus exposure and HLA in healthy donors. General observations from the study: Roughly uniform sequencing depth across donors was assumed, possibly incorrectly.

A multiplex PCR was run with 60 Vbeta primers and 13 Jbeta primers. The assay was immunoSEQ multiplex PCR, and TCRdb's table has in-frame clones only and misses some. The sample lists about 300,000 clones; 86% were seen once. This clone was picked up one time. Antigen: not known. Germline lookup yields CDR1 MNHEY and CDR2 SVGAGI. Trimming left V 0 bases short and J 9 bases short, with 9 bases between. This CDR3 spans 13 amino acids. Sequenced: PBMCs. This clonotype was sampled from a man between 40 and 49 years old in good health and CMV-seropositive. V and J are TRBV6-5 and TRBJ2-1, with D possibly being TRBD2 (5 bases). Here the CDR3 DNA reads TGTGCCAGCAGTTACTCGCTAGCTAGTGAGCAGTTCTTC. Protein product: CASSYSLASEQFF.